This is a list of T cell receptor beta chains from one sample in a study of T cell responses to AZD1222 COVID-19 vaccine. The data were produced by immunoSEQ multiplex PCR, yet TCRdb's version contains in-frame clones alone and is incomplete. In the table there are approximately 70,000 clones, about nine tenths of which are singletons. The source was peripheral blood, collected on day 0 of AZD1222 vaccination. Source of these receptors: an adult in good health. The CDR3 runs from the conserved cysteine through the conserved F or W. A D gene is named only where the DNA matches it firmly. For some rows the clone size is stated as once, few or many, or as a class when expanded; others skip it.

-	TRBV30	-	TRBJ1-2	CAWNQGLSRGYTF	TGTGCCTGGAACCAGGGGTTGAGCCGCGGCTACACCTTC
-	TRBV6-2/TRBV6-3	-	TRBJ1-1	CASSYGGAVNTEAFF	TGTGCCAGCAGTTACGGGGGGGCGGTGAACACTGAAGCTTTCTTT
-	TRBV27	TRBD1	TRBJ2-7	CASSKTGGTYEQYF	TGTGCCAGCAGTAAGACAGGGGGCACCTACGAGCAGTACTTC
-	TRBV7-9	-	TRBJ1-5	CASSTRDGSNQPQHF	TGTGCCAGCAGCACGCGGGACGGTAGCAATCAGCCCCAGCATTTT
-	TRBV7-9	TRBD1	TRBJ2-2	CASSPPGGDTGELFF	TGTGCCAGCAGCCCGCCAGGGGGCGACACCGGGGAGCTGTTTTTT
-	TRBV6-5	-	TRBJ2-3	CASSRTGPDTDTQYF	TGTGCCAGCAGTCGAACGGGGCCTGACACAGATACGCAGTATTTT
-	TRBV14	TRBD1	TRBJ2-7	CASSPGTGALYEQYF	TGTGCCAGCAGCCCCGGGACAGGGGCCCTCTACGAGCAGTACTTC
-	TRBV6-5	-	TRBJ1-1	CASTPTANTEAFF	TGTGCCAGCACCCCGACAGCGAACACTGAAGCTTTCTTT
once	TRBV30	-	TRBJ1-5	CAWSLTGALNQPQHF	TGTGCCTGGAGTTTAACCGGGGCCCTCAATCAGCCCCAGCATTTT
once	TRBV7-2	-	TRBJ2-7	CASSLLGPSYEQYF	TGTGCCAGCAGCTTACTGGGGCCCTCCTACGAGCAGTACTTC
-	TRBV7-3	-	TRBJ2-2	CASSLTDTGELFF	TGTGCCAGCAGCTTAACAGACACCGGGGAGCTGTTTTTT
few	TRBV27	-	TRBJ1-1	CASSSIQGWAFF	TGTGCCAGCAGTTCCATACAGGGTTGGGCTTTCTTT
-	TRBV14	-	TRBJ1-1	CASSQELGSEAFF	TGTGCCAGCAGCCAAGAATTGGGGTCAGAAGCTTTCTTT
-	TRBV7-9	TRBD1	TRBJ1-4	CASSSDRGNEKLFF	TGTGCCAGCAGCTCAGACAGGGGTAATGAAAAACTGTTTTTT
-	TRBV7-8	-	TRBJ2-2	CASSLGRQSTGELFF	TGTGCCAGCAGCTTAGGGCGACAGTCCACCGGGGAGCTGTTTTTT
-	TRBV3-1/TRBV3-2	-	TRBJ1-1	CASSQVFQGMNTEAFF	TGTGCCAGCAGCCAAGTTTTTCAGGGAATGAACACTGAAGCTTTCTTT
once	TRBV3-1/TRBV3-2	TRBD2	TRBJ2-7	CASSRGTSGSYEQYF	TGTGCCAGCAGCCGCGGGACTAGCGGGTCCTACGAGCAGTACTTC
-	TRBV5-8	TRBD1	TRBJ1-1	CASSRPGGWTEAFF	TGTGCCAGCAGCCGACCAGGGGGCTGGACTGAAGCTTTCTTT
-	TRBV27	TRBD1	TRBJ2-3	CASSTLGQGIDTQYF	TGTGCCAGCAGTACCCTAGGACAGGGCATAGATACGCAGTATTTT
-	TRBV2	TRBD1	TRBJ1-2	CASSEATGRIGYTF	TGTGCCAGCAGTGAAGCGACAGGGAGGATCGGCTACACCTTC
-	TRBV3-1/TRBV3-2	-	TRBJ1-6	CASSHAQTNSPLHF	TGTGCCAGCAGCCACGCTCAGACGAATTCACCCCTCCACTTT
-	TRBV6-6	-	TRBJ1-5	CASSFDTSNQPQHF	TGTGCCAGCAGTTTTGACACGAGCAATCAGCCCCAGCATTTT
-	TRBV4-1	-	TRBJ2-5	CASSQEVGQLQETQYF	TGCGCCAGCAGCCAAGAAGTCGGACAGCTTCAAGAGACCCAGTACTTC
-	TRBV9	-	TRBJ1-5	CASSVDPGGTNQPQHF	TGTGCCAGCAGCGTAGATCCGGGGGGGACAAATCAGCCCCAGCATTTT
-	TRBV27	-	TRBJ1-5	CASSPTSGVVQPQHF	TGTGCCAGCAGTCCAACTAGTGGGGTTGTCCAGCCCCAGCATTTT
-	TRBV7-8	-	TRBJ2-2	CASSLGPGPGELFF	TGTGCCAGCAGCTTAGGTCCGGGTCCCGGGGAGCTGTTTTTT
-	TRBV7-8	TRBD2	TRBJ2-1	CASSQSGGTYNEQFF	TGTGCCAGCAGCCAGTCGGGGGGAACCTACAATGAGCAGTTCTTC
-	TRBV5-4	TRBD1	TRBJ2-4	CASSNRQGANIQYF	TGTGCCAGCAGCAATAGGCAGGGGGCCAACATTCAGTACTTC
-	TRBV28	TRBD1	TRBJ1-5	CASSLIGTANQPQHF	TGTGCCAGCAGTTTAATCGGGACAGCAAATCAGCCCCAGCATTTT
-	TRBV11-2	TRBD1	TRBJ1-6	CASRDTGESYNSPLHF	TGTGCCAGCAGGGATACAGGGGAATCCTATAATTCACCCCTCCACTTT
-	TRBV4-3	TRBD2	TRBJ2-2	CASSQEWLAGGDTGELFF	TGCGCCAGCAGCCAAGAATGGCTAGCGGGGGGCGACACCGGGGAGCTGTTTTTT
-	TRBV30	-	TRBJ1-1	CAWSHWGNTEAFF	TGTGCCTGGAGTCATTGGGGGAACACTGAAGCTTTCTTT
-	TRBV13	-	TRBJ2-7	CASSLGATGRVEQYF	TGTGCCAGCAGCTTAGGGGCGACAGGACGGGTAGAGCAGTACTTC
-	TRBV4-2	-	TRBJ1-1	CASSQDLSSNTLGFEAFF	TGTGCCAGCAGCCAAGATCTATCTAGCAACACGCTCGGATTTGAAGCTTTCTTT
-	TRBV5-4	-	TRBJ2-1	CASSLFGEYNEQFF	TGTGCCAGCAGCTTGTTCGGGGAGTACAATGAGCAGTTCTTC
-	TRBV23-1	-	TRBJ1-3	CASRHPGPRVRPSGNTIYF	TGCGCCAGCAGACACCCGGGACCTAGGGTCAGGCCCTCTGGAAACACCATATATTTT
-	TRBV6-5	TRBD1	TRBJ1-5	CASSYGSTGGQPQHF	TGTGCCAGCAGTTACGGATCGACAGGGGGCCAGCCCCAGCATTTT
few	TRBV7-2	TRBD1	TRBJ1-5	CASSLRGSQPQHF	TGTGCCAGCAGCCTCAGGGGGAGCCAGCCCCAGCATTTT
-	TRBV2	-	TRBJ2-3	CASSSDSLSYGPDTQYF	TGTGCCAGCAGTTCGGACAGCCTGTCTTATGGCCCAGATACGCAGTATTTT
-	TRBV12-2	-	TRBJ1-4	CASRLGSRLGEKLFF	TGTGCAAGTCGCTTAGGTTCTCGTCTAGGCGAAAAACTGTTTTTT
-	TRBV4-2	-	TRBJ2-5	CASSQEDSAAQETQYF	TGTGCCAGCAGCCAGGAAGATTCGGCAGCGCAAGAGACCCAGTACTTC
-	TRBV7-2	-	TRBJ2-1	CASSLPGGPNNEQFF	TGTGCCAGCAGCTTACCCGGGGGGCCCAACAATGAGCAGTTCTTC
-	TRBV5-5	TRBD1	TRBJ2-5	CASSDRVELSGQYF	TGTGCCAGCAGCGACAGGGTGGAGCTATCGGGCCAGTACTTC
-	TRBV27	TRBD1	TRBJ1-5	CASSFGQGANRPQHF	TGTGCCAGCAGTTTTGGGCAGGGGGCAAATAGGCCCCAGCATTTT
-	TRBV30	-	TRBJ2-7	CAWSKDRGSYEQYF	TGTGCCTGGAGTAAGGACCGAGGATCCTACGAGCAGTACTTC
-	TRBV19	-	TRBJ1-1	CASTLKGVSVATEAFF	TGTGCCAGTACCCTCAAGGGAGTGTCGGTGGCCACTGAAGCTTTCTTT
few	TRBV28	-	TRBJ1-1	CATDAGNGAEAFF	TGTGCCACGGATGCAGGGAATGGAGCTGAAGCTTTCTTT
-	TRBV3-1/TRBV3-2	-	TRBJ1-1	CASSQDLGERSTAEAFF	TGTGCCAGCAGCCAAGATCTAGGGGAGAGGTCAACGGCTGAAGCTTTCTTT